The entry that follows covers one TCR beta chain sequence. The sample belongs to a study of blood T cell repertoires in COVID-19. As for the study in general: Specimens from acute and convalescent COVID-19 originated in the United States, Italy and Spain. PBMCs, B-cell-depleted T cells, or T cells provided the cDNA or gDNA that made up the material.

In germline, CDR1 is SGHRS, CDR2 YFSETQ. The CDR3 runs to 15 residues. Deletions cut 0 bases from V and 2 bases from J, with 11 bases between. In Seattle, patients joined the study during active infection and were tracked longitudinally. Source study methods: Reference gene primer amplification yielded estimated nucleated cell counts. Generated by immunoSEQ multiplex PCR, the TCRdb table keeps only in-frame clones and is missing some. From that table come the V and J calls and clone size; the DNA was used to work out D and trimming. The sample carries more than 200,000 clones, approximately 86% recorded once.

The sequenced sample was peripheral blood. This chain joins TRBV5-1 and TRBJ2-5, with a tentative D call TRBD1 (6 bases). The clonotype originates from a woman aged 60 to 75 with COVID-19, enrolled during active disease. Written as DNA, the CDR3 is TGCGCCAGCAGCTTGGTCACAGGGCGACAAGAGACCCAGTACTTC. Translation: CASSLVTGRQETQYF.